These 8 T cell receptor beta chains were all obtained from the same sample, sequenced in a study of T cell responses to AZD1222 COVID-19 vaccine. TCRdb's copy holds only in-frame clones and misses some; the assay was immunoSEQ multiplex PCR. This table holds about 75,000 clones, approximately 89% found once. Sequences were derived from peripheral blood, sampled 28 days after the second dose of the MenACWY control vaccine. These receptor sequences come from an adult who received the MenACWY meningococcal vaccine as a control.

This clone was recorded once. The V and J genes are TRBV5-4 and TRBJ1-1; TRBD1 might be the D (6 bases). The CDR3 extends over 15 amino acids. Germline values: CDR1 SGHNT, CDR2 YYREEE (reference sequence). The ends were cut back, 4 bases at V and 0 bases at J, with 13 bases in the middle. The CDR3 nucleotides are TGTGCCAGCAGCCGGGACACGCAGTTGAACACTGAAGCTTTCTTT. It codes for CASSRDTQLNTEAFF.

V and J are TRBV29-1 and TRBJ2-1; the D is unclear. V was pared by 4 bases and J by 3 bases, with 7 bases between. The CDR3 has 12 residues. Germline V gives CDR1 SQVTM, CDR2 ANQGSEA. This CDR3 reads CSVVSGYNEQFF. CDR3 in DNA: TGCAGCGTTGTTTCAGGCTACAATGAGCAGTTCTTC.

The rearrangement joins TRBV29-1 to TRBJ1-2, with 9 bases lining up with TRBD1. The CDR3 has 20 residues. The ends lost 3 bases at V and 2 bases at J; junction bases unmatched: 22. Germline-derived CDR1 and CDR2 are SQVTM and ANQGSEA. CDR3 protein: CSVEDRGSDISPIQNYGYTF. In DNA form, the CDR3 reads TGCAGCGTTGAGGACAGGGGATCAGACATATCCCCGATACAAAACTATGGCTACACCTTC.

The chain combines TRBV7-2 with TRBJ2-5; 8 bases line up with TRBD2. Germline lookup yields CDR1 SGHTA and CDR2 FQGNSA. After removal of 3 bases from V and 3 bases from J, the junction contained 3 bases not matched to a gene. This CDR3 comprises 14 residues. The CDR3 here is CASSFKTSEETQYF. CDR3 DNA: TGTGCCAGCAGCTTCAAGACTAGCGAAGAGACCCAGTACTTC.

DNA for the CDR3: TGTGCCAGCGGTGGGACAGGTCACACCGGGGAGCTGTTTTTT. Amino acid sequence: CASGGTGHTGELFF. The chain recombines TRBV2 with TRBJ2-2; 8 bases match TRBD1. From germline, CDR1 is SNHLY and CDR2 FYNNEI. V was pared by 8 bases and J by 3 bases, with 5 bases of the junction left unmatched. This CDR3 region has 14 residues.

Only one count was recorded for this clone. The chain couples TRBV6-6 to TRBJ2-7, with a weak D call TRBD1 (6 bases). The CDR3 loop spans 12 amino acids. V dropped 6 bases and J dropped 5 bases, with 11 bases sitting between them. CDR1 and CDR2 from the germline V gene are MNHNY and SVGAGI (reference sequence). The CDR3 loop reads CASSPGVDEQYF. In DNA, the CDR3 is TGTGCCAGCAGCCCAGGGGTCGACGAGCAGTACTTC.

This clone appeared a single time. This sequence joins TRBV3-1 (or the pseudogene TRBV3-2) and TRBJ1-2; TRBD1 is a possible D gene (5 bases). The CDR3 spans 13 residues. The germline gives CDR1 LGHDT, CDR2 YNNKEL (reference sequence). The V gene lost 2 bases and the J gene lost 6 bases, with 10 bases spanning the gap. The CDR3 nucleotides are TGTGCCAGCAGCCAACGCAGGGACGATGGCTACACCTTC. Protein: CASSQRRDDGYTF.

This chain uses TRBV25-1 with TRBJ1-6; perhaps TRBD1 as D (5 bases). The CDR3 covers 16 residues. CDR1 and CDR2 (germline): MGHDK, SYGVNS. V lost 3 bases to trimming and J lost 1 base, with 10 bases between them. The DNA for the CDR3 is TGTGCCAGCAGTGATGGGAGGGGTTCCTATAATTCACCCCTCCACTTT. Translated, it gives CASSDGRGSYNSPLHF.